This entry features one T cell receptor (beta chain) sequence. Its cognate antigen is unknown. Data came from immunoSEQ multiplex PCR; TCRdb stores just in-frame clones and leaves some out. The sample contains a few thousand clones, over 50% of which appear only once. V lost 2 bases and J 0 bases, leaving 15 bases between the germline ends. Germline V gene data show CDR1 as SGHRS and CDR2 as YFSETQ. The CDR3 length is 16 residues. This sample is part of a study of CD8 T cell repertoires and HIV-1 epitope variants. Study in general: Enriched T cells were co-cultured with equal autologous T cell-negative cells.

The source is a male donor with HIV. Sequenced material: cultured CD8+ T cells derived from PBMCs. The rearrangement links TRBV5-1 to TRBJ2-7; D is tentatively TRBD1 or TRBD2 (6 bases each). The CDR3 DNA follows: TGCGCCAGCAGCTTAGACGGGGGCCCAAGCTCCTACGAGCAGTACTTC. This gives the protein CASSLDGGPSSYEQYF.